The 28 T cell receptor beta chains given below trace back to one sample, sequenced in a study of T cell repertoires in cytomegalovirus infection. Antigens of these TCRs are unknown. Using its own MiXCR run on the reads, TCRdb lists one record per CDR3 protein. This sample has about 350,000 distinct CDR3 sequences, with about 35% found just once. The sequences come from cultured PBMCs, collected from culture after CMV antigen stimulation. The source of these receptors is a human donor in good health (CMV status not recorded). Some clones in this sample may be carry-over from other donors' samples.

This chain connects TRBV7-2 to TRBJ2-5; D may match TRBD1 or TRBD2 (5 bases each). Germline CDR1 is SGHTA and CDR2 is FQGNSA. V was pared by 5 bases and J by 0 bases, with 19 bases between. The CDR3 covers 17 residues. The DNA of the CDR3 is TGTGCCAGCAGCCCCTATCCGGGGCCGCTATACCAAGAGACCCAGTACTTC. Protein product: CASSPYPGPLYQETQYF.

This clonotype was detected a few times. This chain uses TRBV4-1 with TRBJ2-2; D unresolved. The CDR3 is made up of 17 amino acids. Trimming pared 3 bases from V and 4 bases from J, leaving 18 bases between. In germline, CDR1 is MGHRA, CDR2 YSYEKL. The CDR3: CASSQGWTTWGTGELFF. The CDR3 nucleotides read TGCGCCAGCAGCCAGGGATGGACCACCTGGGGCACCGGGGAGCTGTTTTTT.

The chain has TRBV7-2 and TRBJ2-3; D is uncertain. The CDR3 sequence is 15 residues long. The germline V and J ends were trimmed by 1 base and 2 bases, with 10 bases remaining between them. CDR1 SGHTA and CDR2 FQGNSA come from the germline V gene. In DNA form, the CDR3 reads TGTGCCAGCAGCTTAGACCCTCGAGACACAGATACGCAGTATTTT. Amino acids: CASSLDPRDTDTQYF.

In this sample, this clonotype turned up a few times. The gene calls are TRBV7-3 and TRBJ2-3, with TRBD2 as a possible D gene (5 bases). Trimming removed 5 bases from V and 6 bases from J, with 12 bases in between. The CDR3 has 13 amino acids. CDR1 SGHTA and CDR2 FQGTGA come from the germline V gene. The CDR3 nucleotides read TGTGCCAGCAGCCTGCGGGCCTCGGATACGCAGTATTTT. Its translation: CASSLRASDTQYF.

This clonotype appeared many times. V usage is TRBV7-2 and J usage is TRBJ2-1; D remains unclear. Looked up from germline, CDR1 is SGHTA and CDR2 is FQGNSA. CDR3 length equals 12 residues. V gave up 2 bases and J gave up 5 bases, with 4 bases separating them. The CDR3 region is CASSLLNNEQFF. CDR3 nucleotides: TGTGCCAGCAGCTTATTGAACAATGAGCAGTTCTTC.

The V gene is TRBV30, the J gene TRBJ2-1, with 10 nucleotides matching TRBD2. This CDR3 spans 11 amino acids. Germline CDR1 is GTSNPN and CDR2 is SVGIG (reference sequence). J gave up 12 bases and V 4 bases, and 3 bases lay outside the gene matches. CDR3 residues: CAWNLAGGQFF. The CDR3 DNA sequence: TGTGCCTGGAACTTAGCGGGAGGGCAGTTCTTC. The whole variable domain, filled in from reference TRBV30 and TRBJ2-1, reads SQTIHQWPATLVQPVGSPLSLECTVEGTSNPNLYWYRQAAGRGLQLLFYSVGIGQISSEVPQNLSASRPQDRQFILSSKKLLLSDSGFYLCAWNLAGGQFFGPGTRLTVL.

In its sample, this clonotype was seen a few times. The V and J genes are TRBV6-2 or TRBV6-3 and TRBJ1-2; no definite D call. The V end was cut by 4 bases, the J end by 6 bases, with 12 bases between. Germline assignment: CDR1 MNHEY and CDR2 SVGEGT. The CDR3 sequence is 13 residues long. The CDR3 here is CASSLEAAHGYTF. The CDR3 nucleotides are TGTGCCAGCAGTTTAGAAGCGGCCCATGGCTACACCTTC.

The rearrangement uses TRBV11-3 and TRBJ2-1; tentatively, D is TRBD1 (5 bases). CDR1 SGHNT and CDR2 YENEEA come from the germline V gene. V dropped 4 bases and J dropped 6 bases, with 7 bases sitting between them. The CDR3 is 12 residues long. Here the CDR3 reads CASSYDSNEQFF. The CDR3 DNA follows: TGTGCCAGCAGCTATGACAGCAATGAGCAGTTCTTC.

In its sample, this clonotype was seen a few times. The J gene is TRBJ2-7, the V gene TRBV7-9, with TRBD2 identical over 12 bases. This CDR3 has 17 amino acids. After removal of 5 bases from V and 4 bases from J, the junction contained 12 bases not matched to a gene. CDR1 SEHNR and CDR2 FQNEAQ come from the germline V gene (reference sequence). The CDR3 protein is CASSPDRSGLAGYEQYF. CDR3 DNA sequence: TGTGCCAGCAGCCCGGACAGGAGTGGACTAGCGGGATACGAGCAGTACTTC.

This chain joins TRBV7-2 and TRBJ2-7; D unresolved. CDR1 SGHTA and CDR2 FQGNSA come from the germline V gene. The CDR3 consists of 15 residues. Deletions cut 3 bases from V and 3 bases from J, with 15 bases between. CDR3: CASSFLQHPGYEQYF. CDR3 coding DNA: TGTGCCAGCAGCTTTTTACAGCATCCGGGCTACGAGCAGTACTTC.

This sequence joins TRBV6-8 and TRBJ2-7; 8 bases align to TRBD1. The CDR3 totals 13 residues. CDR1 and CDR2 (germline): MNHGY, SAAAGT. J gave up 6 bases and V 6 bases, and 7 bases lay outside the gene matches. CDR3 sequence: CASSLNRGIEQYV. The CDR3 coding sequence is TGTGCCAGCAGCCTCAACAGGGGGATCGAGCAGTACGTC.

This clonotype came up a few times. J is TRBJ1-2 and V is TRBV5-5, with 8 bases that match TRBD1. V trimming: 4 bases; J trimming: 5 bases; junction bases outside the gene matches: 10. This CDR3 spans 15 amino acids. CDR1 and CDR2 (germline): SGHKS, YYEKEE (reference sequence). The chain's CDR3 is CASSADPGQAYGYTF. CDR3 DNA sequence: TGTGCCAGCAGCGCTGATCCGGGACAGGCATATGGCTACACCTTC.

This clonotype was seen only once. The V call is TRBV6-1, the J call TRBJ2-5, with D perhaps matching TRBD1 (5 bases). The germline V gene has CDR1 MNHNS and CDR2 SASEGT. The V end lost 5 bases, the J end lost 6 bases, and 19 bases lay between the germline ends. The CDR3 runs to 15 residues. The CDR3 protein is CASSPRDYGRKTQYF. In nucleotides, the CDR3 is TGTGCCAGCAGTCCCAGGGATTATGGACGGAAGACCCAGTACTTC.

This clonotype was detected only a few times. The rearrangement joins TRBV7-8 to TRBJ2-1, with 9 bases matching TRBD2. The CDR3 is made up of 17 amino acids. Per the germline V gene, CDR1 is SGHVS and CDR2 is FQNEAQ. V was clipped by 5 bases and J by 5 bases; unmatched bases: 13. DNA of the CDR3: TGTGCCAGCAGCCTCCCCGGGTCTAGCGGGAAAGACAATGAGCAGTTCTTC. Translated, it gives CASSLPGSSGKDNEQFF. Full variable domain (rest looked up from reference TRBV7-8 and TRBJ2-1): GAGVSQSPRYKVAKRGQDVALRCDPISGHVSLFWYQQALGQGPEFLTYFQNEAQLDKSGLPSDRFFAERPEGSVSTLKIQRTQQEDSAVYLCASSLPGSSGKDNEQFFGPGTRLTVL.

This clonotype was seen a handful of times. This chain's CDR3 is CASSRQRASYNEQFF. CDR3 in DNA: TGTGCCAGTAGTAGACAGCGGGCCTCCTACAATGAGCAGTTCTTC. The chain combines TRBV19 with TRBJ2-1; possibly TRBD2 for D (6 bases). The CDR3 is made up of 15 amino acids. Trimming removed 4 bases at V and 0 bases at J, with 10 bases between. Germline loops: CDR1 LNHDA, CDR2 SQIVND (reference sequence).

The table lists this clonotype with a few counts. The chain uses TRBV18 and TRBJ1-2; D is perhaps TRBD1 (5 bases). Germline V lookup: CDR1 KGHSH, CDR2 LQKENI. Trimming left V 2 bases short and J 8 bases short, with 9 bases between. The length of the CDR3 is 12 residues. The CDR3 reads CASSPGGDGYTF. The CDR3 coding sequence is TGTGCCAGCTCACCAGGCGGGGACGGCTACACCTTC. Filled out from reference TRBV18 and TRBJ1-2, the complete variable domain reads NAGVMQNPRHLVRRRGQEARLRCSPMKGHSHVYWYRQLPEEGLKFMVYLQKENIIDESGMPKERFSAEFPKEGPSILRIQQVVRGDSAAYFCASSPGGDGYTFGSGTRLTVV.

The CDR3, as DNA: TGCGCCAGCAGCCTCCAAACCGAATTGTTGGCTGAAGCTTTCTTT. Translating it yields CASSLQTELLAEAFF. This rearrangement joins TRBV4-1 to TRBJ1-1; D unclear. Germline CDR1 MGHRA, CDR2 YSYEKL. Trimming took off 4 bases at V and 6 bases at J, with 18 bases between the two ends. CDR3 length equals 15 residues.

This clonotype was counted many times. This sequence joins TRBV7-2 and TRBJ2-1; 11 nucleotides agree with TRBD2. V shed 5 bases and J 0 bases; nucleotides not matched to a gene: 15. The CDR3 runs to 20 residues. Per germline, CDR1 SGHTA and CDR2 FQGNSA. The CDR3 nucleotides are TGTGCCAGCAGCCGATACATAGCGGGAGGGCCGTCAAGCTCCTACAATGAGCAGTTCTTC. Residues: CASSRYIAGGPSSSYNEQFF.

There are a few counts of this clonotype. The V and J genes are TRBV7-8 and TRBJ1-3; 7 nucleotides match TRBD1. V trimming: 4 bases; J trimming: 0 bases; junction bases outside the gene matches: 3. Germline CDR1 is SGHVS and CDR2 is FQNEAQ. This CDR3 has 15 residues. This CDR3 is CASSSRTGSGNTIYF. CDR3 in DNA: TGTGCCAGCAGCTCTCGGACAGGCTCTGGAAACACCATATATTTT.

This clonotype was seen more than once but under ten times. In DNA, the CDR3 is TGTGCCAGCTCACCCCTGGGGGTAGCCCACAATGAGCAGTTCTTC. Protein: CASSPLGVAHNEQFF. This rearrangement joins TRBV18 to TRBJ2-1; the D call may be TRBD1 or TRBD2 (5 bases each). The CDR3 spans 15 residues. Germline CDR1 KGHSH, CDR2 LQKENI. V gave up 3 bases and J gave up 5 bases, with 14 bases separating them.

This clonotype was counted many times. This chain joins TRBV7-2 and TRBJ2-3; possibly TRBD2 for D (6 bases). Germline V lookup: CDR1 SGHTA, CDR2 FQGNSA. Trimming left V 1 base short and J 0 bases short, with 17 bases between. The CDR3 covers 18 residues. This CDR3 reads CASSLEGWGDPSTDTQYF. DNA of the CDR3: TGTGCCAGCAGCTTAGAGGGTTGGGGGGATCCTAGCACAGATACGCAGTATTTT.

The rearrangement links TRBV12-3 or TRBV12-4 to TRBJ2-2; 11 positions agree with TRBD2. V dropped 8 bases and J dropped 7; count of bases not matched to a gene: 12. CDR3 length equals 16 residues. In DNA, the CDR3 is TGTGCCAGCGCCGAGGGAACTAGCGGGAGTTACGGGGAGCTGTTTTTT. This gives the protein CASAEGTSGSYGELFF.

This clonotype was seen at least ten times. CDR3 bases: TGCGCCAGCAGCCAAGCTGCGCGGGAGGGTTACGAGCAGTACTTC. It translates to CASSQAAREGYEQYF. The chain uses TRBV4-3 and TRBJ2-7; TRBD2 matches at 9 bases. The CDR3 extends over 15 amino acids. The V segment lost 1 base and the J segment 4 bases; nucleotides outside the gene matches: 5. The germline V gene has CDR1 LGHNA and CDR2 YSLEER.

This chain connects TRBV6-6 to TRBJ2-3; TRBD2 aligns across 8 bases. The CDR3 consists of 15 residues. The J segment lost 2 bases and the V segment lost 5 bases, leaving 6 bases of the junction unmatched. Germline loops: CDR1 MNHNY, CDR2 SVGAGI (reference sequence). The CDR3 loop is CASSDLSGTTDTQYF. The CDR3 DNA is TGTGCCAGCAGTGATCTTAGCGGGACCACAGATACGCAGTATTTT.

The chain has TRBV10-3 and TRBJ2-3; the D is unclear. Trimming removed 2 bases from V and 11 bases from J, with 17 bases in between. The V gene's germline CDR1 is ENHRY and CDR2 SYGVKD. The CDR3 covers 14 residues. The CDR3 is CAISEPSSWPKQYF. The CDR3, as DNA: TGTGCCATCAGTGAGCCGAGTAGCTGGCCCAAGCAGTATTTT.

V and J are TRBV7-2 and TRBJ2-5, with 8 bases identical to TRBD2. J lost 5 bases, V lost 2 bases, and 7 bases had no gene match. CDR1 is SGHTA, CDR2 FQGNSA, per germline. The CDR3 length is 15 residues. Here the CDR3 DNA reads TGTGCCAGCAGCTTAACGCGGGAGGAGGGCGAGACCCAGTACTTC. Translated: CASSLTREEGETQYF.

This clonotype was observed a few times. CDR3 amino acids: CATKGGGSNQPQHF. The CDR3 nucleotides are TGTGCCACCAAGGGAGGGGGCAGCAATCAGCCCCAGCATTTT. This sequence joins TRBV19 and TRBJ1-5, with 7 bases aligning to TRBD1. The trim removed 10 bases at V and 1 base at J, leaving 7 bases unmatched. Germline-derived CDR1 and CDR2 are LNHDA and SQIVND (reference sequence). There are 14 residues in the CDR3.

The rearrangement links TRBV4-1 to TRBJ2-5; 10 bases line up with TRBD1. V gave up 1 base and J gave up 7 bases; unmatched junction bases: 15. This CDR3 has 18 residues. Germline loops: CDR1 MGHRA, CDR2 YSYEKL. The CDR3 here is CASSQVVAGTGEKGTQYF. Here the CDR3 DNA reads TGCGCCAGCAGCCAAGTGGTGGCCGGGACAGGGGAGAAGGGGACCCAGTACTTC.